The clone carrying this T cell receptor beta chain was recorded once. This sample is drawn from a study of blood T cell repertoires in COVID-19. Study information: Samples representing acute and convalescent COVID-19 were sourced from the United States, Italy and Spain. The cDNA or gDNA used as material had been derived from T cells, B-cell-depleted T cells, or PBMCs.

Per the original data handling: For nucleated cells, counts were estimated from reference gene primer amplification. Repertoires were generated with immunoSEQ multiplex PCR, while TCRdb's copy carries only in-frame clones and drops some. V, J and clone size were drawn from that table, and D and trimming were deduced from the DNA. The sample contains roughly 150,000 clones, roughly 93% of which appear only once. CDR3 length equals 13 residues. The germline V gene has CDR1 MNHEY and CDR2 SVGAGI. Trimming left V 6 bases short and J 5 bases short, with 11 bases between. Seattle-derived patients entered the study during active infection and were followed longitudinally.

This chain connects TRBV6-5 to TRBJ1-3, with D possibly TRBD1 on 5 matching bases. The TCR originated in a man younger than 35 with COVID-19, enrolled during active disease. The specimen was peripheral blood. The CDR3 DNA reads as TGTGCCAGCAGCTTCGCAGGGAGAAACACCATATATTTT. Its protein is CASSFAGRNTIYF.